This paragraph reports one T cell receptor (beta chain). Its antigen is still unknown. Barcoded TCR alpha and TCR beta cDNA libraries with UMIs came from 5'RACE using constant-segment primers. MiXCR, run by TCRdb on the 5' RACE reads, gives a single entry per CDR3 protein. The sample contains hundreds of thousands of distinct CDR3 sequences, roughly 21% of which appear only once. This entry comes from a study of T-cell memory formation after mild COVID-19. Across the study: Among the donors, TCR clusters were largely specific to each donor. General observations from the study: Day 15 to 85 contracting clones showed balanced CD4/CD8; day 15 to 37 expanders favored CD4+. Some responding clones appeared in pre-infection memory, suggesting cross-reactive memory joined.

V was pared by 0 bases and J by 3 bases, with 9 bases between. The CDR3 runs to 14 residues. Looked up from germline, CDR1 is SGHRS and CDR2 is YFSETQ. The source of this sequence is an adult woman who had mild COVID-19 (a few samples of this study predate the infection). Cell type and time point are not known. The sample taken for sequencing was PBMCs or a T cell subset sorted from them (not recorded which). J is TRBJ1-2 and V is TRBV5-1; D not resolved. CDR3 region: CASSLARVDYGYTF. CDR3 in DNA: TGCGCCAGCAGCTTGGCTAGGGTAGACTATGGCTACACCTTC.